Sequencing of this TCR beta chain was carried out in a study of T-cell memory formation after mild COVID-19. This clonotype was picked up a small number of times. Its specificity is unknown. Study outcomes and limitations: CM and EM subsets held most contracting CD4+ clones; EMRA held CD8+ ones.

Sample barcodes and UMIs were carried by the TCR alpha and TCR beta cDNA libraries that 5'RACE generated with constant-segment primers. TCRdb itself ran the 5' RACE reads through MiXCR, one entry per CDR3 protein. The sample consists of almost 550,000 distinct CDR3 sequences, approximately 20% of them appearing once. Trimming removed 0 bases at V and 2 bases at J, with 9 bases between. The CDR3 has 15 amino acids. Germline loops: CDR1 SGHRS, CDR2 YFSETQ. The receptor was isolated from an adult woman who had mild COVID-19 (a few samples of this study predate the infection). Cell type and time point are not known. The chain is built from TRBV5-1 and TRBJ1-5; D uncertain. Sequencing used PBMCs or a T cell subset sorted from them (not recorded which). The CDR3 bases are TGCGCCAGCAGCTTGGAGGGTTCCGGCAATCAGCCCCAGCATTTT. Translation gives CASSLEGSGNQPQHF.